One sample yielded the 32 T cell receptor beta chains listed below, sequenced in a study of blood T cell repertoires in COVID-19. Some clones are missing from TCRdb's copy, which holds only in-frame ones; the method was immunoSEQ multiplex PCR. Found here are roughly 250,000 clones, approximately 80% of them singletons; the top ten hold roughly 9.6%. Input material: peripheral blood. The receptors were sampled from a woman older than 75 with acute or convalescent COVID-19.

The chain uses TRBV6-5 and TRBJ1-5, with 9 positions matching TRBD1. The V gene end was trimmed by 8 bases and the J gene end by 3 bases; junction bases not matched to a gene: 2. This CDR3 is 13 amino acids long. Germline loops: CDR1 MNHEY, CDR2 SVGAGI. CDR3 protein: CASDRGANQPQHF. CDR3 DNA: TGTGCCAGCGACAGGGGGGCCAATCAGCCCCAGCATTTT.

This clone was found a few times. The chain recombines TRBV9 with TRBJ1-5; 9 bases match TRBD1. The germline V gene encodes CDR1 SGDLS and CDR2 YYNGEE. This CDR3 has 16 amino acids. V shed 3 bases and J 9 bases; nucleotides not matched to a gene: 13. CDR3 protein: CASSEGPGQGTTPQHF. DNA for the CDR3: TGTGCCAGCAGCGAGGGTCCGGGACAGGGAACGACGCCCCAGCATTTT.

The V gene is TRBV3-1 (or the pseudogene TRBV3-2), the J gene TRBJ2-3; a weak D match, TRBD2 (7 bases). The CDR3 is made up of 18 amino acids. The germline V gene has CDR1 LGHDT and CDR2 YNNKEL (reference sequence). V was shortened by 4 bases and J by 0 bases, with 20 bases between the two germline ends. CDR3 sequence reads: CASSRSVGGTISTDTQYF. The CDR3 DNA sequence: TGTGCCAGCAGCCGGTCGGTGGGGGGGACAATAAGCACAGATACGCAGTATTTT.

This clone was seen more than once but under ten times. This chain joins TRBV14 and TRBJ1-6; D ambiguous. This CDR3 is 14 amino acids long. Trimming pared 3 bases from V and 7 bases from J, leaving 10 bases between. CDR1 and CDR2 from the germline V gene are SGHDN and FVKESK. The CDR3 DNA reads as TGTGCCAGCAGCCAGGTTGGCTGGAATTCACCCCTCCACTTT. The encoded protein is CASSQVGWNSPLHF.

The chain joins TRBV6-5 to TRBJ1-1; the D gene is possibly TRBD1 (6 bases). The CDR3 sequence is 14 residues long. V lost 0 bases and J lost 7, with 12 bases in between. The germline CDR1 and CDR2 sequences are MNHEY and SVGAGI. This CDR3 is CASSYSGAGGEAFF. The CDR3 DNA reads as TGTGCCAGCAGTTACTCGGGGGCAGGAGGTGAAGCTTTCTTT.

This rearrangement joins TRBV12-3 or TRBV12-4 to TRBJ2-5; the D gene is possibly TRBD2 (5 bases). Trimming took 7 bases from V and 5 from J, leaving 14 bases between them. The CDR3 extends over 13 amino acids. This chain's CDR3 is CASKEESSETQYF. CDR3 coding DNA: TGTGCCAGCAAGGAGGAGTCGTCCGAGACCCAGTACTTC.

V is TRBV19 and J is TRBJ2-5; 9 bases are a match to TRBD1. Germline trimming cut 7 bases from V and 2 bases from J; bases unmatched to any gene: 5. Looked up from germline, CDR1 is LNHDA and CDR2 is SQIVND (reference sequence). The CDR3 extends over 14 amino acids. As DNA, the CDR3 is TGTGCCAGTACCCCGACAGGGGGGCAAGAGACCCAGTACTTC. Protein: CASTPTGGQETQYF.

V gene TRBV6-1 combines with J gene TRBJ1-4; 7 nucleotides line up with TRBD1. J gave up 5 bases and V 0 bases, and 6 bases lay outside the gene matches. Germline V CDR1 and CDR2: MNHNS, SASEGT. The CDR3 extends over 16 amino acids. CDR3 sequence (DNA): TGTGCCAGCAGTGAAGCCCTGACAGGGCGGAATGAAAAACTGTTTTTT. Translation gives CASSEALTGRNEKLFF.

This clone was counted between two and nine times. This chain links TRBV5-1 with TRBJ2-7; no reliable D call. CDR3 length equals 12 residues. V was shortened by 2 bases and J by 3 bases, with 6 bases between the two germline ends. CDR1 is SGHRS, CDR2 YFSETQ, per germline. The CDR3 loop reads CASSLNNYEQYF. CDR3 in DNA: TGCGCCAGCAGCTTAAACAACTACGAGCAGTACTTC.

The chain uses TRBV6-5 and TRBJ2-5, with D perhaps TRBD2 (7 bases). This CDR3 comprises 16 residues. The germline V and J ends were trimmed by 2 bases and 3 bases, with 16 bases remaining between them. Germline values: CDR1 MNHEY, CDR2 SVGAGI. CDR3 in DNA: TGTGCCAGCAGTTACCGGGGGCTCGGGGGGAAAGAGACCCAGTACTTC. It translates to CASSYRGLGGKETQYF.

This rearrangement joins TRBV3-1 (or the pseudogene TRBV3-2) to TRBJ1-1; D not certain. This CDR3 has 15 residues. Germline V gene sequence: CDR1 LGHDT, CDR2 YNNKEL (reference sequence). Trimming took off 2 bases at V and 10 bases at J, with 20 bases between the two ends. The CDR3 loop reads CASSQSETGRTGAFF. CDR3 nucleotides: TGTGCCAGCAGCCAATCCGAGACGGGGAGGACCGGAGCTTTCTTT.

This rearrangement joins TRBV6-1 to TRBJ1-3; D gene unclear. The V gene's germline CDR1 is MNHNS and CDR2 SASEGT. CDR3 length: 15 amino acids. V shed 0 bases and J shed 0 bases, with 6 bases lying between them. The DNA for the CDR3 is TGTGCCAGCAGTGAAGCGGGCAACTCTGGAAACACCATATATTTT. This translates into CASSEAGNSGNTIYF.

This chain joins TRBV19 and TRBJ2-2; tentative D call: TRBD1 (6 bases). The CDR3 loop spans 16 amino acids. Germline V gives CDR1 LNHDA, CDR2 SQIVND (reference sequence). The V and J ends lost 3 bases and 5 bases respectively, with 16 bases between them. The DNA of the CDR3 is TGTGCCAGTAGTATCCAGGGGCCAAGAGGAACCGGGGAGCTGTTTTTT. The encoded protein is CASSIQGPRGTGELFF.

About this clone itself: Other nucleotide sequences in the sample specify the same CDR3. The V call is TRBV19, the J call TRBJ2-3, with D perhaps matching TRBD2 (6 bases). Germline assignment: CDR1 LNHDA and CDR2 SQIVND (reference sequence). The germline V and J ends were trimmed by 2 bases and 1 base, with 7 bases remaining between them. There are 14 residues in the CDR3. CDR3 sequence reads: CASSISGGTDTQYF. The CDR3, as DNA: TGTGCCAGTAGTATATCGGGGGGCACAGATACGCAGTATTTT.

This chain links TRBV30 with TRBJ1-1; TRBD1 aligns across 7 bases. Unmatched junction bases numbered 13, after V lost 7 bases and J lost 2 bases. CDR3 length equals 15 residues. Per the germline V gene, CDR1 is GTSNPN and CDR2 is SVGIG (reference sequence). The CDR3 loop reads CALDFDRALNTEAFF. As DNA, the CDR3 is TGTGCCTTGGACTTCGACAGGGCCCTCAACACTGAAGCTTTCTTT.

This sequence joins TRBV11-2 and TRBJ1-4; TRBD1 is a possible D gene (6 bases). Trimming removed 7 bases at V and 8 bases at J, with 20 bases between. CDR3 length equals 15 residues. Germline V gives CDR1 SGHAT, CDR2 FQNNGV. The CDR3: CASTDPGGAGEKLFF. The CDR3 region has the DNA TGTGCCAGCACAGACCCTGGGGGGGCTGGGGAAAAACTGTTTTTT.

CDR3 region: CASSQGQGGDYGYTF. The CDR3 coding sequence is TGCGCCAGCAGCCAGGGACAGGGTGGAGACTATGGCTACACCTTC. J is TRBJ1-2 and V is TRBV4-1; TRBD1 matches at 9 bases. The CDR3 has 15 amino acids. V shed 3 bases, J shed 3 bases, and the junction held 5 bases outside the gene matches. The V gene's germline CDR1 is MGHRA and CDR2 YSYEKL.

V is TRBV28 and J is TRBJ1-2; D ambiguous. This CDR3 has 12 residues. Between the trimmed V and J ends, which lost 6 bases and 7 bases, there was a span of 12 bases. The germline gives CDR1 MDHEN, CDR2 SYDVKM. CDR3 protein: CASSPGGFGYTF. DNA of the CDR3: TGTGCCAGCAGCCCGGGTGGATTTGGCTACACCTTC.

The chain has TRBV25-1 and TRBJ2-1; 8 nucleotides align to TRBD2. The length of the CDR3 is 17 residues. Germline lookup yields CDR1 MGHDK and CDR2 SYGVNS. The trim removed 1 base at V and 8 bases at J, leaving 13 bases unmatched. CDR3 protein: CASSESPGLGSGDEQFF. The DNA for the CDR3 is TGTGCCAGCAGTGAATCGCCGGGACTAGGCTCGGGAGATGAGCAGTTCTTC.

The chain links TRBV28 to TRBJ2-5, with 9 nucleotides matching TRBD2. The length of the CDR3 is 14 residues. Germline V gene lookup returns CDR1 MDHEN and CDR2 SYDVKM. V was pared by 6 bases and J by 2 bases, with 4 bases of the junction left unmatched. The DNA of the CDR3 is TGTGCCAGCAGAGCGGGGGGAAATCAAGAGACCCAGTACTTC. It encodes CASRAGGNQETQYF.

The J gene is TRBJ1-1, the V gene TRBV29-1; TRBD1 agrees at 9 bases. V gave up 6 bases and J gave up 1 base; unmatched junction bases: 3. Germline V CDR1 and CDR2: SQVTM, ANQGSEA. The CDR3 totals 13 residues. As DNA, the CDR3 is TGCAGCGTCGCACAGGGGGCGAACACTGAAGCTTTCTTT. Translated, it gives CSVAQGANTEAFF.

J is TRBJ2-1 and V is TRBV7-2, with a tentative D call TRBD2 (6 bases). This CDR3 spans 17 amino acids. V was trimmed by 2 bases and J by 1 base, leaving 15 bases between them. Germline lookup yields CDR1 SGHTA and CDR2 FQGNSA. In DNA form, the CDR3 reads TGTGCCAGCAGCTTATCTCCGGGCGGGATTTCCTACAATGAGCAGTTCTTC. It specifies CASSLSPGGISYNEQFF. Together with reference TRBV7-2 and TRBJ2-1, the CDR3 gives the full variable domain: GAGVSQSPSNKVTEKGKDVELRCDPISGHTALYWYRQSLGQGLEFLIYFQGNSAPDKSGLPSDRFSAERTGGSVSTLTIQRTQQEDSAVYLCASSLSPGGISYNEQFFGPGTRLTVL.

The chain employs TRBV28 and TRBJ1-2; possible D gene TRBD1, 6 bases. Trimming shortened V by 6 bases and J by 8 bases, and 10 bases separated the two germline ends. CDR1 is MDHEN and CDR2 is SYDVKM in the germline V gene. There are 11 residues in the CDR3. CDR3 coding DNA: TGTGCCAGCAGGCGGACAGACGGCTACACCTTC. This encodes CASRRTDGYTF.

V gene TRBV5-1 combines with J gene TRBJ2-3; 9 bases agree with TRBD2. In germline, CDR1 is SGHRS, CDR2 YFSETQ. With V trimmed by 3 bases and J by 1 base, 3 bases remained unmatched. This CDR3 comprises 15 residues. The CDR3 bases are TGCGCCAGCAGCTATAGCGGGGGTGGCACAGATACGCAGTATTTT. Residues: CASSYSGGGTDTQYF. Full variable domain (outside the CDR3, taken from reference TRBV5-1 and TRBJ2-3): KAGVTQTPRYLIKTRGQQVTLSCSPISGHRSVSWYQQTPGQGLQFLFEYFSETQRNKGNFPGRFSGRQFSNSRSEMNVSTLELGDSALYLCASSYSGGGTDTQYFGPGTRLTVL.

This clone was counted a few times. The genes are TRBV5-1 and TRBJ1-5, with D perhaps matching TRBD1 (5 bases). The CDR3 sequence is 16 residues long. With 0 bases removed from V and 6 bases from J, the gap between germline ends came to 16 bases. CDR1 SGHRS and CDR2 YFSETQ come from the germline V gene. The CDR3 DNA sequence: TGCGCCAGCAGCTTGGAAGGCGGCCAGGGAGGTCAGCCCCAGCATTTT. Translated: CASSLEGGQGGQPQHF.

The V call is TRBV19, the J call TRBJ1-2; D might be TRBD1 (6 bases). The length of the CDR3 is 14 residues. V shed 3 bases and J shed 4 bases, with 12 bases lying between them. The germline V gene has CDR1 LNHDA and CDR2 SQIVND (reference sequence). The CDR3 DNA follows: TGTGCCAGTAGTATCGGCAGGGGACCCTATGGCTACACCTTC. As protein: CASSIGRGPYGYTF.

The rearrangement joins TRBV5-6 to TRBJ1-5, with 8 bases that match TRBD1. The CDR3 is 13 amino acids. The V segment lost 4 bases and the J segment 6 bases; nucleotides outside the gene matches: 3. CDR1 SGHDT and CDR2 YYEEEE come from the germline V gene. The CDR3, as DNA: TGTGCCAGCAGCCCCCAGGGGGCTCAGCCCCAGCATTTT. Its protein is CASSPQGAQPQHF.

This chain links TRBV6-1 with TRBJ1-6; maybe TRBD1 (6 bases). CDR3 length equals 16 residues. Germline V gene sequence: CDR1 MNHNS, CDR2 SASEGT. Between the trimmed V and J ends, which lost 2 bases and 6 bases, there was a span of 14 bases. In DNA form, the CDR3 reads TGTGCCAGCAGTGAACCAGGGGCGCTCGGTAATTCACCCCTCCACTTT. Translating it yields CASSEPGALGNSPLHF.

The chain links TRBV11-2 to TRBJ2-7, with D possibly TRBD2 on 6 matching bases. The CDR3 totals 15 residues. The germline V gene encodes CDR1 SGHAT and CDR2 FQNNGV. V lost 1 base and J lost 0, with 10 bases in between. Here the CDR3 reads CASSLGASASYEQYF. CDR3 in DNA: TGTGCCAGCAGCTTAGGGGCTAGCGCCTCCTACGAGCAGTACTTC.

The rearrangement joins TRBV6-1 to TRBJ2-2, with 10 bases that match TRBD2. CDR1 and CDR2 (germline): MNHNS, SASEGT. The ends lost 4 bases at V and 5 bases at J; junction bases unmatched: 7. The CDR3 has 16 amino acids. The CDR3 DNA sequence: TGTGCCAGCAGTGTCGCGGTAGCGGGAGGAACCGGGGAGCTGTTTTTT. This sequence encodes CASSVAVAGGTGELFF.

The chain recombines TRBV4-2 with TRBJ1-5; D unresolved. The CDR3 sequence is 13 residues long. Germline assignment: CDR1 LGHNA and CDR2 YNFKEQ. Trimming removed 1 base at V and 7 bases at J, with 8 bases between. CDR3 sequence: CASSQATYQPQHF. The DNA for the CDR3 is TGTGCCAGCAGCCAAGCGACTTACCAGCCCCAGCATTTT.

The chain recombines TRBV19 with TRBJ1-2, with D possibly matching TRBD1 (5 bases). Germline V gene data show CDR1 as LNHDA and CDR2 as SQIVND (reference sequence). The CDR3 covers 13 residues. Trimming removed 7 bases from V and 4 bases from J, with 13 bases in between. The CDR3 nucleotides read TGTGCCAGTACTCGTTTGGGACTCTATGGCTACACCTTC. Protein sequence: CASTRLGLYGYTF.